Below, one TCR beta chain is given with its context. The sample belongs to a study of blood T cell repertoires in COVID-19. Study at large: Spain, Italy and the United States supplied samples that represented acute and convalescent COVID-19. From T cells, B-cell-depleted T cells, or PBMCs came the material, which was cDNA or gDNA.

Germline-derived CDR1 and CDR2 are MNHEY and SVGAGI. V lost 7 bases, J lost 3 bases, and 12 bases lay in between. The CDR3 length is 13 residues. Per the study methods: By means of reference gene primer amplification, nucleated cell counts were estimated. Sequencing was performed with immunoSEQ multiplex PCR; in TCRdb, only in-frame clones are kept and a portion is missing. For V, J and clone size, that table is used; D and trimming come from the DNA. The repertoire has over 200,000 clones, less than 85% of them found once; the top ten carry 2.5% to 3%. The source of this sequence is a woman between 65 and 79 years old with active or convalescent COVID-19. Source material: peripheral blood. This rearrangement joins TRBV6-5 to TRBJ1-1; no definite D call. The CDR3 nucleotides read TGTGCCAGCACCAAACCCGGGGACACTGAAGCTTTCTTT. Protein product: CASTKPGDTEAFF.